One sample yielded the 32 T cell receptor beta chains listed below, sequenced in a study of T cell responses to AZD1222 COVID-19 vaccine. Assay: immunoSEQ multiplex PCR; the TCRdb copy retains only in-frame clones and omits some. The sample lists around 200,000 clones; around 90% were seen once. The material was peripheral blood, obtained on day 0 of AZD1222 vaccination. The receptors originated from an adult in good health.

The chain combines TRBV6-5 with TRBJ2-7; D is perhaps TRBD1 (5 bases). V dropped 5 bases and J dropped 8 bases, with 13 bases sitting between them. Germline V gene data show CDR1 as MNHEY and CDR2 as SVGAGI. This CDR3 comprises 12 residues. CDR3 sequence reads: CASSRTGTQQYF. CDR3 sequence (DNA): TGTGCCAGCAGTCGCACAGGAACTCAGCAGTACTTC.

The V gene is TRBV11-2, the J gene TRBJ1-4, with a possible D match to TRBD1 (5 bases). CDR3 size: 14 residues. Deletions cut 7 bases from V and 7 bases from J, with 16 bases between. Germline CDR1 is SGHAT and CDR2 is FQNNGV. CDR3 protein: CASTKPRGGEKLFF. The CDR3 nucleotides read TGTGCCAGCACCAAACCACGGGGCGGTGAAAAACTGTTTTTT.

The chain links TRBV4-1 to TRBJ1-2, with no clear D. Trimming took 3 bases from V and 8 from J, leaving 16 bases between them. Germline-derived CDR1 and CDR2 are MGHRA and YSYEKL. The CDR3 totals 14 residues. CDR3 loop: CASSHPGEARGYTF. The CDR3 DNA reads TGCGCCAGCAGCCACCCCGGAGAGGCGAGAGGCTACACCTTC.

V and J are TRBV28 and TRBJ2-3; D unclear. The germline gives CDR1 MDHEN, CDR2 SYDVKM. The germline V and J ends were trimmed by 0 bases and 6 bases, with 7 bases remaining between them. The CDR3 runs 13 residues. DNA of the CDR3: TGTGCCAGCAGTTTATGGGTGGGGGATACGCAGTATTTT. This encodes CASSLWVGDTQYF.

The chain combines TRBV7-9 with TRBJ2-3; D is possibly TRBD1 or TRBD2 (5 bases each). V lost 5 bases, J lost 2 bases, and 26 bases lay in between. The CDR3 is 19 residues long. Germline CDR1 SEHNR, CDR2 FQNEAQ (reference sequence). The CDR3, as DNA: TGTGCCAGCAGCCGGGACCTCTCTGAGAACACTTTCATCACAGATACGCAGTATTTT. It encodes CASSRDLSENTFITDTQYF. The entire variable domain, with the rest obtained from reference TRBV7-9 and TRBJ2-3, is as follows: DTGVSQNPRHKITKRGQNVTFRCDPISEHNRLYWYRQTLGQGPEFLTYFQNEAQLEKSRLLSDRFSAERPKGSFSTLEIQRTEQGDSAMYLCASSRDLSENTFITDTQYFGPGTRLTVL.

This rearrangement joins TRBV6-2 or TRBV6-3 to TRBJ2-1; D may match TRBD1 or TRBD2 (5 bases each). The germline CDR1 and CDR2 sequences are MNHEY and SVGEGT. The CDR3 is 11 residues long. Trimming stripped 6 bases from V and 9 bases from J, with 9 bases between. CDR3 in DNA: TGTGCCAGCAGCCGGGACGGTGAGCAGTTCTTC. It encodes CASSRDGEQFF.

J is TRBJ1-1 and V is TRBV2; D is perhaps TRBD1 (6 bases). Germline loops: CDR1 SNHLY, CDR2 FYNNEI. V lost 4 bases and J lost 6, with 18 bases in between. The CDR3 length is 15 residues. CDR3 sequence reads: CASSAGQGWVSEAFF. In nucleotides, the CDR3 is TGTGCCAGCAGTGCAGGGCAGGGGTGGGTGTCTGAAGCTTTCTTT.

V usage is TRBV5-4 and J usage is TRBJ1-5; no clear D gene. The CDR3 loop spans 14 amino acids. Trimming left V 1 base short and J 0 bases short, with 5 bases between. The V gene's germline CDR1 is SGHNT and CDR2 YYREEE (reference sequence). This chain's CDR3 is CASSLSNSNQPQHF. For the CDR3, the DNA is TGTGCCAGCAGCTTGAGCAATAGCAATCAGCCCCAGCATTTT.

This CDR3 is CASSQYRGGELFF. For the CDR3, the DNA is TGTGCCAGCAGCCAATACAGGGGCGGGGAGCTGTTTTTT. V gene TRBV7-9 combines with J gene TRBJ2-2, with 7 bases lining up with TRBD1. The V and J ends lost 5 bases and 7 bases, in that order; junction bases with no gene match: 4. CDR3 length equals 13 residues. CDR1 and CDR2 (germline): SEHNR, FQNEAQ (reference sequence).

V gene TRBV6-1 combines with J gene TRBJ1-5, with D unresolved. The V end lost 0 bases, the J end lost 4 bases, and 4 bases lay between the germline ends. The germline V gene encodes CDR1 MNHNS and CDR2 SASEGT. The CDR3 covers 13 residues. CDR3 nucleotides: TGTGCCAGCAGTGAAGCCTTTAATCAGCCCCAGCATTTT. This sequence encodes CASSEAFNQPQHF.

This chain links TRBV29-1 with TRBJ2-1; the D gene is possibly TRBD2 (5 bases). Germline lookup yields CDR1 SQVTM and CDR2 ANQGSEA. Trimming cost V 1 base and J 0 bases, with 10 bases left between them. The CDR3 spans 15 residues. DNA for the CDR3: TGCAGCGTTGAAGGGGCGGGCGGCTCCTACAATGAGCAGTTCTTC. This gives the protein CSVEGAGGSYNEQFF.

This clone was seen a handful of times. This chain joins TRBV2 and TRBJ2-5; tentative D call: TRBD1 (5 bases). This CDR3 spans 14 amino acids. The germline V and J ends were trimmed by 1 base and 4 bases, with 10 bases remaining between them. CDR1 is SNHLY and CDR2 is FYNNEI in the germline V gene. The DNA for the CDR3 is TGTGCCAGCAGTGAAGGGACACAGCGAGAGACCCAGTACTTC. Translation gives CASSEGTQRETQYF.

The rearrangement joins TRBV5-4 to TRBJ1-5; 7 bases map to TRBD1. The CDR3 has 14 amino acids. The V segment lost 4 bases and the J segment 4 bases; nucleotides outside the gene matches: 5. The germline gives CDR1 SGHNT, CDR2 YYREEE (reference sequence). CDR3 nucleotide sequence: TGTGCCAGCAGCCGACAGGGCACGAATCAGCCCCAGCATTTT. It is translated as CASSRQGTNQPQHF. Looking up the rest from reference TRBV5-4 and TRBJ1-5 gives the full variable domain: ETGVTQSPTHLIKTRGQQVTLRCSSQSGHNTVSWYQQALGQGPQFIFQYYREEENGRGNFPPRFSGLQFPNYSSELNVNALELDDSALYLCASSRQGTNQPQHFGDGTRLSIL.

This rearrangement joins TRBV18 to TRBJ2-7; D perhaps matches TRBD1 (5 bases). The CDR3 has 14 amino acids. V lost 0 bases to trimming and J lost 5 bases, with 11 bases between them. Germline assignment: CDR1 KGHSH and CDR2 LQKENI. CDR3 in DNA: TGTGCCAGCTCACCACCGGGCAGGGAAGACGAGCAGTACTTC. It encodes CASSPPGREDEQYF.

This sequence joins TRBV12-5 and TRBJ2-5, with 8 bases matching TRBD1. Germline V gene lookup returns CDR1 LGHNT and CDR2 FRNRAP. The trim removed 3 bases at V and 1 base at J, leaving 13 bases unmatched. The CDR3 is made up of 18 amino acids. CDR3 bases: TGTGCTAGTGGTTTTTCAGGGGGCAGGTTCCGACCCCAAGAGACCCAGTACTTC. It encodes CASGFSGGRFRPQETQYF.

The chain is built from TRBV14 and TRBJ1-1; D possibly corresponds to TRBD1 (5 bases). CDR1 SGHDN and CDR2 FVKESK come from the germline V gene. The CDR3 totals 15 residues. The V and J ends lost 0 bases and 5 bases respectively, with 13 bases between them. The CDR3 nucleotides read TGTGCCAGCAGCCAAGAAGGAGCACGGGGGACTGAAGCTTTCTTT. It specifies CASSQEGARGTEAFF.

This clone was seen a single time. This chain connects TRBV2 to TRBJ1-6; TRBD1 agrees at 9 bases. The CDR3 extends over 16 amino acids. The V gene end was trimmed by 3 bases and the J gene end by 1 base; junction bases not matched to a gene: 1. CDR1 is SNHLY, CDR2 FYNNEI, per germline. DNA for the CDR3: TGTGCCAGCAGTGAGGACAGGGGTTCCTATAATTCACCCCTCCACTTT. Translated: CASSEDRGSYNSPLHF.

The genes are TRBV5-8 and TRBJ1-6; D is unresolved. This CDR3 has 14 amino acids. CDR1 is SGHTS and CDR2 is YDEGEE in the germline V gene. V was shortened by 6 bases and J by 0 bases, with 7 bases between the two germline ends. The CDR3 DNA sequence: TGTGCCAGCAACGAACTCTCCTATAATTCACCCCTCCACTTT. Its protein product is CASNELSYNSPLHF.

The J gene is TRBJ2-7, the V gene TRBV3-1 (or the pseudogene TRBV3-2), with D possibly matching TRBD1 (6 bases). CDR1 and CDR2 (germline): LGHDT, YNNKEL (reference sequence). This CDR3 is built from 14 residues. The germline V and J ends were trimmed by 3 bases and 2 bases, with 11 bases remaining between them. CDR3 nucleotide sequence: TGTGCCAGCAGCCATAGGACAGAGACCTACGAGCAGTACTTC. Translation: CASSHRTETYEQYF.

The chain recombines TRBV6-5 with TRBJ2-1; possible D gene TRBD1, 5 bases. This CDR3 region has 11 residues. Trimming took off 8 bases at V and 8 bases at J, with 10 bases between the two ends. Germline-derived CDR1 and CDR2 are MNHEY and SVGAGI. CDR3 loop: CASGKGDEQFF. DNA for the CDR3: TGTGCCAGCGGGAAAGGGGATGAGCAGTTCTTC.

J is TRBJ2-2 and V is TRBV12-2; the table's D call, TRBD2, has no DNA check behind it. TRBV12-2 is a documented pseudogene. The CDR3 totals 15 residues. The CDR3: CASRFVPANTGELFF. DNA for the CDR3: TGTGCAAGTCGCTTTGTCCCTGCGAACACCGGGGAGCTGTTTTTT.

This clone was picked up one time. The CDR3 DNA is TGTGCCAGCAGCTTGCTTCCCGGGGGGAAAGATACGCAGTATTTT. Its translation is CASSLLPGGKDTQYF. The gene calls are TRBV5-5 and TRBJ2-3; 7 bases fit TRBD2. The germline V gene encodes CDR1 SGHKS and CDR2 YYEKEE (reference sequence). The trim removed 1 base at V and 5 bases at J, leaving 7 bases unmatched. The CDR3 totals 15 residues.

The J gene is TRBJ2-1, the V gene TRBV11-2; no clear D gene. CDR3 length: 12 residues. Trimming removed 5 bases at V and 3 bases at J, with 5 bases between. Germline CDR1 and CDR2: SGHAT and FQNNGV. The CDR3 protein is CASSQSYNEQFF. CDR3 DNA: TGTGCCAGCAGCCAGAGCTACAATGAGCAGTTCTTC.

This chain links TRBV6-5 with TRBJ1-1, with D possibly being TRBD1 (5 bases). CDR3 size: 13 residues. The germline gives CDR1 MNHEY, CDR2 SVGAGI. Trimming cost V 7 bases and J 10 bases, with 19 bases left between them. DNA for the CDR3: TGTGCCAGCATTCCATCAAGGATAGGGACAGCTTTCTTT. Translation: CASIPSRIGTAFF.

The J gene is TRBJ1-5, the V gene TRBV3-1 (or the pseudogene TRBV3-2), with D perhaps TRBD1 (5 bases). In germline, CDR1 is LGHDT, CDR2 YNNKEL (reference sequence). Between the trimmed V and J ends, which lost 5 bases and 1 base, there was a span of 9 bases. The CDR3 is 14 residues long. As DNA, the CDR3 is TGTGCCAGCAGCTATGGGGACAGCAATCAGCCCCAGCATTTT. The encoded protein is CASSYGDSNQPQHF.

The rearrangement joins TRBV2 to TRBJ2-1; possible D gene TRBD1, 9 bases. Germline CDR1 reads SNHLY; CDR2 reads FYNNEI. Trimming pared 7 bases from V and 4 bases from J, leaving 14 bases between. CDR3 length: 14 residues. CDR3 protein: CASIAGQGYNEQFF. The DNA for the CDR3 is TGTGCCAGCATAGCGGGACAGGGATACAATGAGCAGTTCTTC.

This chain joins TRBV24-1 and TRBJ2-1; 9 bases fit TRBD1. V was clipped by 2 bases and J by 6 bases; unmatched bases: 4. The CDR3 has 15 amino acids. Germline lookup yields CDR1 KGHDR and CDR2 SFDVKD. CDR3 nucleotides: TGTGCCACCAGTGATTCGGGACAGGGTTCCAATGAGCAGTTCTTC. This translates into CATSDSGQGSNEQFF.

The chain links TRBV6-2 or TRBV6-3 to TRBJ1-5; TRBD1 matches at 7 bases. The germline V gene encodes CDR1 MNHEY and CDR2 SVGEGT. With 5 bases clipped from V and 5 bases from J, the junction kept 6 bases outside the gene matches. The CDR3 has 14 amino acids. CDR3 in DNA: TGTGCCAGCAGTCAACAGGGGCCCCATCAGCCCCAGCATTTT. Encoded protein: CASSQQGPHQPQHF.

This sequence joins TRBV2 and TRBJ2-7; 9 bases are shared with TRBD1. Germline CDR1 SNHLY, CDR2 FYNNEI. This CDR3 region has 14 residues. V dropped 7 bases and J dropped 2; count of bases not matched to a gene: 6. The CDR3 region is CASTLDRGTYEQYF. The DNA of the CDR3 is TGTGCCAGCACACTGGACAGGGGTACCTACGAGCAGTACTTC.

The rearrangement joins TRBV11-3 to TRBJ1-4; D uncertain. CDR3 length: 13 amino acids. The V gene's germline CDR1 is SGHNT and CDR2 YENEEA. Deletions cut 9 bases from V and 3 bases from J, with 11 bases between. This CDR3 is CARPSSPNEKLFF. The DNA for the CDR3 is TGTGCCAGACCTTCTTCCCCTAATGAAAAACTGTTTTTT. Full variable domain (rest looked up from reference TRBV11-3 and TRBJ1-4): EAGVVQSPRYKIIEKKQPVAFWCNPISGHNTLYWYLQNLGQGPELLIRYENEEAVDDSQLPKDRFSAERLKGVDSTLKIQPAELGDSAVYLCARPSSPNEKLFFGSGTQLSVL.

The CDR3 region has the DNA TGTGCCAGCAGCATTCCAGGGAATCAGCCCCAGCATTTT. Translated: CASSIPGNQPQHF. The rearrangement uses TRBV7-2 and TRBJ1-5; D may be TRBD1 (5 bases). The CDR3 has 13 residues. Trimming took 5 bases from V and 4 from J, leaving 9 bases between them. The germline V gene has CDR1 SGHTA and CDR2 FQGNSA.

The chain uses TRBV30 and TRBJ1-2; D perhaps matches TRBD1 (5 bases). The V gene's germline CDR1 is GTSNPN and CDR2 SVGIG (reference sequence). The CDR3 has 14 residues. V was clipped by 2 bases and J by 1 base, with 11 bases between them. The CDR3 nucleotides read TGTGCCTGGAGTATTTTGACAGTTAACTATGGCTACACCTTC. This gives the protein CAWSILTVNYGYTF.